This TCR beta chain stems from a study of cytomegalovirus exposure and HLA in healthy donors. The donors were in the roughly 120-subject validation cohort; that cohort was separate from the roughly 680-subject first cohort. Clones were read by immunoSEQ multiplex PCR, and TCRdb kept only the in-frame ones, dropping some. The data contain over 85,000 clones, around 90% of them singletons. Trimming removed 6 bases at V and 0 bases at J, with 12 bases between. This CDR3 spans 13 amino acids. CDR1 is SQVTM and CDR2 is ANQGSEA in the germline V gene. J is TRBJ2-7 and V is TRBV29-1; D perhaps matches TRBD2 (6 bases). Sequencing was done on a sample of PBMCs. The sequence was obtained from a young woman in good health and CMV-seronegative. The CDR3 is CSVRRRASYEQYF. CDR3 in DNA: TGCAGCGTAAGGAGGAGGGCCTCCTACGAGCAGTACTTC.